A single sample gave rise to the 14 T cell receptor beta chains below, sequenced in a study of shared clonotypes between healthy human individuals (dated by TCRdb to the early 2020s). For the CD8 naive samples, CD45RO-negative cells were positively selected for CCR7, yielding a CD45RA+CCR7+ population from which TemRA cells were excluded. The method was the immunoSEQ multiplex PCR assay. TCRdb took over this immuneACCESS table, retaining in-frame rearrangements with V and J assigned. Such tables are incomplete; in checked studies, under half of the missing clones stem from an unresolved V gene, and the remainder is unexplained. Within this sample are about 2,100,000 clones, with about 93% of them counted one time only. The ten top clones hold 1.7% of the sample. Sequencing was carried out using naive CD8+ T cells from PBMCs. The cell subset or site label, read with the paper, signifies: CD45RA+CCR7+. The receptor source for this set is a man between 18 and 29 years old in good health. Some clones in this sample may be carry-over from other donors' samples.

The chain is built from TRBV7-2 and TRBJ2-7, with D perhaps assigned TRBD1 or TRBD2 (5 bases each). This CDR3 contains 15 residues. Germline loops: CDR1 SGHTA, CDR2 FQGNSA. Deletions cut 2 bases from V and 0 bases from J, with 11 bases between. The CDR3 here is CASSLLRGSSYEQYF. CDR3 sequence (DNA): TGTGCCAGCAGCTTACTCCGGGGCAGCTCCTACGAGCAGTACTTC.

The gene calls are TRBV5-1 and TRBJ1-2; 9 bases fit TRBD1. Germline loops: CDR1 SGHRS, CDR2 YFSETQ. With V trimmed by 3 bases and J by 4 bases, 13 bases remained unmatched. CDR3 length equals 17 residues. This chain's CDR3 is CASSSRPGTGLRYGYTF. The CDR3 DNA reads TGCGCCAGCAGCTCAAGACCCGGGACAGGGTTGCGCTATGGCTACACCTTC. The entire variable domain, with the rest obtained from reference TRBV5-1 and TRBJ1-2, is as follows: KAGVTQTPRYLIKTRGQQVTLSCSPISGHRSVSWYQQTPGQGLQFLFEYFSETQRNKGNFPGRFSGRQFSNSRSEMNVSTLELGDSALYLCASSSRPGTGLRYGYTFGSGTRLTVV.

This chain's CDR3 is CASNPRGNEKLFF. Here the CDR3 DNA reads TGTGCCAGCAACCCACGGGGGAATGAAAAACTGTTTTTT. The chain employs TRBV7-9 and TRBJ1-4, with a weak D call TRBD1 (5 bases). The germline V gene has CDR1 SEHNR and CDR2 FQNEAQ (reference sequence). The CDR3 is 13 residues long. Trimming pared 7 bases from V and 5 bases from J, leaving 11 bases between. Variable domain in full (rest from reference TRBV7-9 and TRBJ1-4): DTGVSQNPRHKITKRGQNVTFRCDPISEHNRLYWYRQTLGQGPEFLTYFQNEAQLEKSRLLSDRFSAERPKGSFSTLEIQRTEQGDSAMYLCASNPRGNEKLFFGSGTQLSVL.

The gene calls are TRBV9 and TRBJ2-7, with TRBD2 matching over 8 bases. Germline-derived CDR1 and CDR2 are SGDLS and YYNGEE. This CDR3 comprises 13 residues. V trimming: 2 bases; J trimming: 5 bases; junction bases outside the gene matches: 3. CDR3 loop: CASSVNGRDEQYF. In DNA form, the CDR3 reads TGTGCCAGCAGCGTTAACGGGAGGGACGAGCAGTACTTC.

As for this clone: Other DNA sequences in the same sample also yield this CDR3. V usage is TRBV7-9 and J usage is TRBJ1-1; D gene uncertain. Germline V gene data show CDR1 as SEHNR and CDR2 as FQNEAQ (reference sequence). Trimming removed 5 bases from V and 0 bases from J, with 4 bases in between. The CDR3 is 12 residues long. In nucleotides, the CDR3 is TGTGCCAGCAGCCTAGTGAACACTGAAGCTTTCTTT. Protein product: CASSLVNTEAFF.

Only one count was recorded for this clone. This chain joins TRBV7-9 and TRBJ2-3; D unresolved. Between the trimmed V and J ends, which lost 4 bases and 1 base, there was a span of 15 bases. CDR3 length: 16 amino acids. Germline values: CDR1 SEHNR, CDR2 FQNEAQ (reference sequence). DNA for the CDR3: TGTGCCAGCAGCTCCCCCCAAGTTAATCGCACAGATACGCAGTATTTT. Protein: CASSSPQVNRTDTQYF.

Points on this clone: Different DNA sequences within this sample yield the same CDR3. The chain recombines TRBV27 with TRBJ1-1; D call uncertain. The germline V gene has CDR1 MNHEY and CDR2 SMNVEV (reference sequence). The CDR3 totals 13 residues. Trimming cost V 5 bases and J 1 base, with 8 bases left between them. CDR3: CASSLGRNTEAFF. In DNA, the CDR3 is TGTGCCAGCAGTCTGGGGAGGAACACTGAAGCTTTCTTT.

The chain couples TRBV9 to TRBJ2-3, with 9 bases aligning to TRBD2. Germline V gives CDR1 SGDLS, CDR2 YYNGEE. J was trimmed by 3 bases and V by 0 bases; bases with no gene match: 5. This CDR3 has 16 residues. In DNA form, the CDR3 reads TGTGCCAGCAGCGTAGGGCGGGAGGGCCCGACAGATACGCAGTATTTT. Residues: CASSVGREGPTDTQYF.

This chain connects TRBV2 to TRBJ1-5; D might be TRBD1 (5 bases). Germline assignment: CDR1 SNHLY and CDR2 FYNNEI. V gave up 5 bases and J gave up 1 base, with 12 bases separating them. The CDR3 runs 15 residues. The DNA for the CDR3 is TGTGCCAGCAGTACCGGGACGGAGAGCAATCAGCCCCAGCATTTT. Encoded protein: CASSTGTESNQPQHF. Combining the CDR3 with reference TRBV2 and TRBJ1-5 gives the whole variable domain EPEVTQTPSHQVTQMGQEVILRCVPISNHLYFYWYRQILGQKVEFLVSFYNNEISEKSEIFDDQFSVERPDGSNFTLKIRSTKLEDSAMYFCASSTGTESNQPQHFGDGTRLSIL.

This clone appeared once. The chain joins TRBV6-1 to TRBJ2-5; TRBD1 might be the D (7 bases). V was pared by 7 bases and J by 5 bases, with 20 bases between. Germline V lookup: CDR1 MNHNS, CDR2 SASEGT. This CDR3 spans 15 amino acids. The CDR3 region has the DNA TGTGCCAGCACCGAGGAGGGGGCGCTGAGGGAGACCCAGTACTTC. The encoded protein is CASTEEGALRETQYF.

This chain links TRBV15 with TRBJ2-1, with D possibly matching TRBD2 (6 bases). V was shortened by 5 bases and J by 11 bases, with 22 bases between the two germline ends. The CDR3 has 15 amino acids. CDR1 is LNHNV and CDR2 is YYDKDF in the germline V gene (reference sequence). DNA for the CDR3: TGTGCCACCAGCGCAGATGGGGGACTCCCAAAAAAGCAGTTCTTC. The encoded protein is CATSADGGLPKKQFF. The variable domain in full, completed from reference TRBV15 and TRBJ2-1, reads DAMVIQNPRYQVTQFGKPVTLSCSQTLNHNVMYWYQQKSSQAPKLLFHYYDKDFNNEADTPDNFQSRRPNTSFCFLDIRSPGLGDTAMYLCATSADGGLPKKQFFGPGTRLTVL.

This chain joins TRBV9 and TRBJ2-7; D unresolved. The CDR3 is 14 amino acids. V was trimmed by 1 base and J by 2 bases, leaving 10 bases between them. CDR1 SGDLS and CDR2 YYNGEE come from the germline V gene. The CDR3 region has the DNA TGTGCCAGCAGCGTAAGCCCGGCACCCTACGAGCAGTACTTC. This translates into CASSVSPAPYEQYF. Drawing the rest from reference TRBV9 and TRBJ2-7, the complete variable domain is DSGVTQTPKHLITATGQRVTLRCSPRSGDLSVYWYQQSLDQGLQFLIQYYNGEERAKGNILERFSAQQFPDLHSELNLSSLELGDSALYFCASSVSPAPYEQYFGPGTRLTVT.

The rearrangement links TRBV4-1 to TRBJ1-6, with 7 bases fitting TRBD1. Unmatched junction bases numbered 6, after V lost 3 bases and J lost 7 bases. Germline values: CDR1 MGHRA, CDR2 YSYEKL. The CDR3 is 15 residues long. CDR3 amino acids: CASSHKQGINSPLHF. Written as DNA, the CDR3 is TGCGCCAGCAGCCACAAACAGGGGATCAATTCACCCCTCCACTTT.

This chain links TRBV27 with TRBJ2-7; 7 nucleotides line up with TRBD2. V lost 0 bases, J lost 6 bases, and 11 bases stayed unmatched. This CDR3 is built from 16 residues. Germline loops: CDR1 MNHEY, CDR2 SMNVEV (reference sequence). In DNA form, the CDR3 reads TGTGCCAGCAGTTTATCGGGGGGGGTCCCGCGTAGCGAGCAGTACTTC. Its translation is CASSLSGGVPRSEQYF.